This T cell receptor beta chain was captured by sequencing in a study of T-cell memory formation after mild COVID-19 (dated by TCRdb to about 2021). About the full investigation: Most TCR sequence clusters were specific to one of the two donors. In a couple of donors, T-cell clones that expanded and contracted after mild COVID-19 were followed by sequencing TCRalpha and TCRbeta repertoires longitudinally. Two young, previously healthy adult volunteers made up the cohort, one male and one female.

General conclusions and limits of the study: SARS-CoV-2 specificity was not confirmed for the second-wave clones peaking on day 37. Some responding clones were detected in pre-infection memory, suggesting pre-existing cross-reactive memory T cells joined the SARS-CoV-2 response. Contracting CD4+ clones turned up mainly in the CM and EM memory subsets, whereas EMRA was where CD8+ clones were enriched. The study covered only a couple of mild cases, and larger cohorts including severe cases with pre-infection samples were considered necessary. Balanced CD4/CD8 phenotypes were observed for clones contracting from day 15 to 85, whereas a bias towards CD4+ was observed for a second wave of clones expanding from day 15 to 37.

PBMCs were isolated by Ficoll-Paque density gradient centrifugation. As concerns this clonotype: Its antigen specificity is not known. Base qualities are not at hand, and no much larger clone is one base apart.

Sequenced on an Illumina NovaSeq 6000. TCRalpha and TCRbeta cDNA libraries were constructed by 5'RACE with constant-segment primers, with sample barcodes and unique molecular identifiers being introduced. RNA was extracted from every sample with Trizol reagent. Amplification of the libraries took two PCR steps, and the second step added a second sample barcode plus Illumina TruSeq adapters. The libraries were sequenced on an Illumina NovaSeq using 2 x 150 bp paired-end reads. The study's own analysis went as follows. With migec v1.2.7, reads were demultiplexed and then collapsed into UMI-guided consensus sequences. Using mixcr v2.1.11, UMI consensuses were aligned to TRA and TRB V and J templates and then assembled into clonotypes. Expanded or contracted clonotypes were those called significant by both edgeR and NoisET, with noise models trained on biological replicates. For edgeR calls, the thresholds were a false discovery rate-adjusted p below 0.01 and a log2 fold-change of 1. As an exploratory analysis of dynamics, PCA with hierarchical clustering was applied to max-normalized trajectories of the 1000 most abundant clonotypes. Separately sequenced CD4+ and CD8+ repertoires were used to assign a CD4 or CD8 phenotype to each responding clone. The public reads were reprocessed in TCRdb via fastp at Q25 and MiXCR, keeping in-frame beta chains. Each CDR3 protein gets just one entry, which takes the most common genes and DNA from the rows behind it. The V and J calls and clone size are TCRdb's, not the authors'. The sample table records approximately 100,000 distinct CDR3 sequences; around an eighth of these occur just once. The ten largest clones add up to 27% of the sample.

Sequences were obtained from PBMCs or a T cell subset sorted from them (not recorded which). The origin of this receptor is an adult woman who had mild COVID-19 (a few samples of this study predate the infection). The sample titles of this study are shuffled in the database, so cell type and time point are left out; the donor was told from shared clones.

The nucleotide sequence is TGTGCCAGCAGGGAGGGAGACAGGGAAAGCGATGAGCAGTTCTTC. Its translation is CASREGDRESDEQFF. The V and J genes are TRBV9 and TRBJ2-1; the D gene is perhaps TRBD1, on 7 matching bases. Cut back by 5 bases and 8 bases, the V and J ends lie 20 bases apart. The CDR3 measures 15 amino acids from cysteine to phenylalanine. The sequence is cut down to CDR3 DNA, 45 bases in frame from base 1. Looking up the germline V gene yields CDR1 SGDLS and CDR2 YYNGEE.